One sample yielded the 27 T cell receptor beta chains listed below, sequenced in a study of beta chain features in type 1 diabetes. Study-wide findings and caveats: Among patients with Type 1 diabetes, TCRB CDR3s were moderately but significantly shorter in every one of the four CD4+ subsets.

No antigen has been assigned to these receptors. All of the isolated RNA was reverse transcribed, so expressed TCRB transcripts were sequenced. Sequencing was performed with immunoSEQ multiplex PCR; in TCRdb, only in-frame clones are kept and a portion is missing. The sample has more than 250,000 clones, roughly 20% seen once; the top ten hold less than 0.03%. The sequenced material came from naive CD4+ T cells from blood. These receptor sequences come from a woman in her thirties or forties with type 1 diabetes.

A few counts support this clone. The V and J genes are TRBV25-1 and TRBJ2-5; weak D call: TRBD1 (6 bases). Trimming pared 4 bases from V and 2 bases from J, leaving 8 bases between. This CDR3 region has 13 residues. Germline V CDR1 and CDR2: MGHDK, SYGVNS. CDR3 in DNA: TGTGCCAGCAGTGCGGACAGTCAAGAGACCCAGTACTTC. Residues: CASSADSQETQYF.

This clone was seen a handful of times. The same CDR3 arises from other DNA sequences in this sample as well. The chain couples TRBV29-1 to TRBJ2-5; 9 bases are a match to TRBD1. CDR3 size: 13 residues. Germline V gives CDR1 SQVTM, CDR2 ANQGSEA. J gave up 3 bases and V 4 bases, and 3 bases lay outside the gene matches. This chain's CDR3 is CSVAGTGKETQYF. CDR3 DNA sequence: TGCAGCGTTGCTGGGACAGGGAAAGAGACCCAGTACTTC. The entire variable domain, with the rest obtained from reference TRBV29-1 and TRBJ2-5, is as follows: SAVISQKPSRDICQRGTSLTIQCQVDSQVTMMFWYRQQPGQSLTLIATANQGSEATYESGFVIDKFPISRPNLTFSTLTVSNMSPEDSSIYLCSVAGTGKETQYFGPGTRLLVL.

The rearrangement joins TRBV5-1 to TRBJ2-5, with unresolved D. Germline values: CDR1 SGHRS, CDR2 YFSETQ. The CDR3 length is 13 residues. V lost 0 bases and J 4 bases, leaving 7 bases between the germline ends. CDR3 DNA: TGCGCCAGCAGCTTGGGTTTCCTAGAGACCCAGTACTTC. This codes for CASSLGFLETQYF.

The CDR3 here is CASSPRDRGGDTQYF. In DNA, the CDR3 is TGTGCCAGCAGCCCCCGGGACAGGGGAGGAGATACGCAGTATTTT. This chain links TRBV4-2 with TRBJ2-3; TRBD1 agrees at 10 bases. Germline V gene sequence: CDR1 LGHNA, CDR2 YNFKEQ. V lost 4 bases and J lost 5; bases outside the gene matches: 6. The CDR3 has 15 amino acids.

This clone was seen more than once but under ten times. This chain connects TRBV4-3 to TRBJ1-1; D call uncertain. Germline CDR1 LGHNA, CDR2 YSLEER. V lost 1 base and J lost 6, with 9 bases in between. CDR3 size: 13 residues. The CDR3, as DNA: TGCGCCAGCAGCCAAGGTCTACGGGCTGAAGCTTTCTTT. Translating gives CASSQGLRAEAFF.

This clone has a handful of counts. A read error may account for a junction end that differs from germline. V gene TRBV6-6 combines with J gene TRBJ2-5; D is perhaps TRBD2 (5 bases). There are 15 residues in the CDR3. The germline gives CDR1 MNHNY, CDR2 SVGAGI (reference sequence). The CDR3 nucleotides are TGTGCCAGCAGTCCATGGACTCCCCGGCAAGGGACCCAGTACTTC. This codes for CASSPWTPRQGTQYF.

Only one count was recorded for this clone. The rearrangement joins TRBV5-4 to TRBJ1-2; D gene ambiguous. The CDR3 totals 13 residues. Germline V gene data show CDR1 as SGHNT and CDR2 as YYREEE (reference sequence). V was clipped by 5 bases and J by 5 bases, with 13 bases between them. CDR3 sequence: CASRGVGVYGYTF. The CDR3 region has the DNA TGTGCCAGCAGGGGTGTAGGAGTATATGGCTACACCTTC.

The J gene is TRBJ1-2, the V gene TRBV7-3; D remains unclear. Per the germline V gene, CDR1 is SGHTA and CDR2 is FQGTGA. The CDR3 is 14 residues long. V was pared by 4 bases and J by 6 bases, with 15 bases between. The CDR3 protein is CASSSPGARDGYTF. The CDR3 DNA reads TGTGCCAGCAGCTCGCCGGGAGCTAGGGATGGCTACACCTTC.

This rearrangement joins TRBV19 to TRBJ2-5; TRBD2 might be the D (5 bases). Germline V gene sequence: CDR1 LNHDA, CDR2 SQIVND (reference sequence). This CDR3 has 15 amino acids. V was shortened by 1 base and J by 2 bases, with 11 bases between the two germline ends. CDR3 amino acids: CASSIGQEVQETQYF. The DNA of the CDR3 is TGTGCCAGTAGTATAGGTCAGGAGGTTCAAGAGACCCAGTACTTC.

A few counts support this clone. The CDR3 nucleotides read TGTGCCAGCAGCTTAGCAGGGGTGATTTCCTACGAGCAGTACTTC. Translation gives CASSLAGVISYEQYF. The chain uses TRBV7-9 and TRBJ2-7; a possible D gene is TRBD1 (5 bases). Trimming left V 0 bases short and J 1 base short, with 10 bases between. Germline values: CDR1 SEHNR, CDR2 FQNEAQ (reference sequence). The CDR3 spans 15 residues.

A few counts support this clone. The chain couples TRBV2 to TRBJ2-1, with TRBD2 matching over 8 bases. CDR1 is SNHLY and CDR2 is FYNNEI in the germline V gene. V shed 3 bases, J shed 7 bases, and the junction held 8 bases outside the gene matches. This CDR3 region has 15 residues. CDR3 in DNA: TGTGCCAGCAGTGACGTCCAACTAGCGGAGAATGAGCAGTTCTTC. Protein sequence: CASSDVQLAENEQFF. Together with reference TRBV2 and TRBJ2-1, the CDR3 gives the full variable domain: EPEVTQTPSHQVTQMGQEVILRCVPISNHLYFYWYRQILGQKVEFLVSFYNNEISEKSEIFDDQFSVERPDGSNFTLKIRSTKLEDSAMYFCASSDVQLAENEQFFGPGTRLTVL.

This clone was counted only a few times. The chain carries TRBV5-1 and TRBJ2-7; TRBD2 aligns across 7 bases. Germline CDR1 reads SGHRS; CDR2 reads YFSETQ. Trimming took 4 bases from V and 3 from J; bases not matched to a gene: 7. The CDR3 totals 14 residues. CDR3 nucleotides: TGCGCCAGCAGCCGGGGAGGGAGTAGCTACGAGCAGTACTTC. It specifies CASSRGGSSYEQYF.

V is TRBV4-2 and J is TRBJ2-3; TRBD2 matches 7 bases. This CDR3 has 18 residues. Germline V gene lookup returns CDR1 LGHNA and CDR2 YNFKEQ. V lost 3 bases and J lost 1; bases outside the gene matches: 13. The CDR3: CASSHGAGNTRGTDTQYF. The DNA for the CDR3 is TGTGCCAGCAGCCACGGAGCGGGGAATACAAGAGGCACAGATACGCAGTATTTT.

This clone was counted a few times. J is TRBJ2-5 and V is TRBV29-1; 12 bases match TRBD2. The J call may be in error: the DNA end matches TRBJ2-7 better. CDR3 length: 13 residues. CDR1 and CDR2 from the germline V gene are SQVTM and ANQGSEA. CDR3: CSVGTSGLNEQYF. The CDR3 bases are TGCAGCGTCGGGACTAGCGGGTTAAACGAGCAGTACTTC.

This clone has just a few counts. The V and J genes are TRBV28 and TRBJ2-3, with 11 bases matching TRBD2. V was clipped by 4 bases and J by 1 base; unmatched bases: 1. Per the germline V gene, CDR1 is MDHEN and CDR2 is SYDVKM. The CDR3 extends over 15 amino acids. CDR3 amino acids: CASSYSGRGTDTQYF. The CDR3 DNA reads as TGTGCCAGCAGTTATAGCGGGAGGGGCACAGATACGCAGTATTTT.

Concerning this clone: Other DNA sequences within the sample encode an identical CDR3. CDR3 coding DNA: TGTGCCACCAGCAGAGATCGAGAGACCCAGTACTTC. Residues: CATSRDRETQYF. This rearrangement joins TRBV15 to TRBJ2-5; D not certain. Germline CDR1 and CDR2: LNHNV and YYDKDF (reference sequence). The CDR3 is made up of 12 amino acids. Trimming took 0 bases from V and 4 from J, leaving 3 bases between them.

The rearrangement uses TRBV18 and TRBJ2-7, with TRBD1 matching 7 bases. The CDR3 loop spans 12 amino acids. CDR1 and CDR2 (germline): KGHSH, LQKENI. The ends lost 6 bases at V and 6 bases at J; junction bases unmatched: 5. CDR3 DNA sequence: TGTGCCAGCTCCCTCGACAGGGCCGAGCAGTACTTC. Its protein product is CASSLDRAEQYF.

The DNA for the CDR3 is TGTGCCAGCAGCTTGGACAGGGGTTCCCACAATGAGCAGTTCTTC. It specifies CASSLDRGSHNEQFF. This chain uses TRBV5-4 with TRBJ2-1; 7 bases map to TRBD1. The CDR3 totals 15 residues. Germline CDR1 is SGHNT and CDR2 is YYREEE (reference sequence). The V and J ends lost 0 bases and 5 bases, in that order; junction bases with no gene match: 5.

The CDR3 bases are TGTGCCAGCACCCTTTCCGAGGAGCGCACTGAAGCTTTCTTT. Translated, it gives CASTLSEERTEAFF. This chain uses TRBV27 with TRBJ1-1; no clear D gene. The V gene lost 7 bases and the J gene lost 4 bases, with 16 bases spanning the gap. The CDR3 consists of 14 residues. Germline V CDR1 and CDR2: MNHEY, SMNVEV (reference sequence).

This clone was detected a few times. The chain combines TRBV15 with TRBJ2-7; 7 bases line up with TRBD2. This CDR3 region has 14 residues. With 5 bases clipped from V and 1 base from J, the junction kept 5 bases outside the gene matches. Germline values: CDR1 LNHNV, CDR2 YYDKDF (reference sequence). The CDR3 coding sequence is TGTGCCACCAGCGGGCGGGAGTTGTCCTACGAGCAGTACTTC. Translating gives CATSGRELSYEQYF.

V usage is TRBV5-6 and J usage is TRBJ1-5; D unresolved. V gave up 2 bases and J gave up 5 bases, with 5 bases separating them. This CDR3 region has 12 residues. Germline CDR1 reads SGHDT; CDR2 reads YYEEEE. The CDR3 nucleotides are TGTGCCAGCAGCTTAGTAGATCAGCCCCAGCATTTT. Encoded protein: CASSLVDQPQHF.

This clone was seen a handful of times. The chain carries TRBV6-6 and TRBJ1-5; D may be TRBD1 (5 bases). CDR1 and CDR2 from the germline V gene are MNHNY and SVGAGI (reference sequence). With 6 bases removed from V and 8 bases from J, the gap between germline ends came to 14 bases. The length of the CDR3 is 13 residues. The CDR3 region is CASRTLRGEPQHF. CDR3 nucleotide sequence: TGTGCCAGCAGGACACTGCGGGGGGAGCCCCAGCATTTT.

J is TRBJ2-4 and V is TRBV7-3; the D is unclear. The germline gives CDR1 SGHTA, CDR2 FQGTGA. This CDR3 has 15 amino acids. Trimming left V 5 bases short and J 0 bases short, with 11 bases between. CDR3 nucleotides: TGTGCCAGCAGCCAGTACGACTTAGCCAAAAACATTCAGTACTTC. Encoded protein: CASSQYDLAKNIQYF.

This clone showed up just a few times. The chain employs TRBV4-3 and TRBJ2-1; 7 bases are a match to TRBD2. Germline V gene data show CDR1 as LGHNA and CDR2 as YSLEER. This CDR3 region has 15 residues. Trimming at V came to 4 bases and at J to 6 bases, leaving 9 bases not matched to a gene. The CDR3 DNA reads TGCGCCAGCAGCCTCAGTGGGGGGGAGGGCAATGAGCAGTTCTTC. This gives the protein CASSLSGGEGNEQFF.

The chain recombines TRBV11-2 with TRBJ1-2, with D unclear. Germline CDR1 SGHAT, CDR2 FQNNGV. This CDR3 is 14 amino acids long. The germline V and J ends were trimmed by 0 bases and 7 bases, with 12 bases remaining between them. This CDR3 is CASSLDPGWGGYTF. The CDR3 nucleotides are TGTGCCAGCAGCTTAGATCCGGGGTGGGGTGGCTACACCTTC.

CDR3 nucleotides: TGCGCCAGCAGCTTCTCGGGGGAGAACACTGAAGCTTTCTTT. It is translated as CASSFSGENTEAFF. This chain connects TRBV5-1 to TRBJ1-1, with D perhaps TRBD1 (5 bases). Germline assignment: CDR1 SGHRS and CDR2 YFSETQ. Trimming removed 2 bases from V and 1 base from J, with 9 bases in between. The CDR3 is 14 residues long. The entire variable domain, with the rest obtained from reference TRBV5-1 and TRBJ1-1, is as follows: KAGVTQTPRYLIKTRGQQVTLSCSPISGHRSVSWYQQTPGQGLQFLFEYFSETQRNKGNFPGRFSGRQFSNSRSEMNVSTLELGDSALYLCASSFSGENTEAFFGQGTRLTVV.

J is TRBJ2-7 and V is TRBV5-1; 9 bases fit TRBD1. The CDR3 has 15 residues. V trimming: 3 bases; J trimming: 2 bases; junction bases outside the gene matches: 6. In germline, CDR1 is SGHRS, CDR2 YFSETQ. The CDR3 spells CASSSGQGGTYEQYF. The CDR3 coding sequence is TGCGCCAGCAGCTCGGGACAGGGAGGCACCTACGAGCAGTACTTC.